This TCR beta chain is from a study of shared clonotypes between healthy human individuals. About the study: The plates for each donor numbered three CD4 naive, three CD4 memory, two CD8 naive and one CD8 memory. Findings of the study overall: Larger richness was generally estimated for naive than memory subsets. Non-shared clonotypes showed lower generation probabilities than clonotypes common to all four donors.

Sequenced by immunoSEQ multiplex PCR; TCRdb stores in-frame clones only, minus some. The top ten hold 1% to 1.5% of the sample, which has nearly 2 million clones, 85% to 95% seen once. The CDR3 loop spans 11 amino acids. From germline, CDR1 is LNHDA and CDR2 SQIVND (reference sequence). The V end lost 6 bases, the J end lost 7 bases, and 9 bases lay between the germline ends. As regards this clone: Its antigen is unidentified.

Terminally differentiated effector memory CD45RA+ cells were left out of the naive CD8 fraction, which was CD45RO-negative and positively selected for CCR7. This chain connects TRBV19 to TRBJ1-1; no firm D call. The sequence came from a man aged 18 to 30 in good health. The specimen sequenced was naive CD8+ T cells sorted from blood. Written as DNA, the CDR3 is TGTGCCAGTAGGAAAGTAGGTGAAGCTTTCTTT. Translating it yields CASRKVGEAFF.